Reported below is one TCR beta chain. V was pared by 1 base and J by 0 bases, with 19 bases between. This CDR3 is built from 19 residues. CDR1 LGHDT and CDR2 YNNKEL come from the germline V gene (reference sequence). These data are taken from a study of blood T cell repertoires in COVID-19. Study-wide context: Sources were T cells, B-cell-depleted T cells, or PBMCs; the material itself was cDNA or gDNA.

Sequencing was performed with immunoSEQ multiplex PCR; in TCRdb, only in-frame clones are kept and a portion is missing. The table lists some 140,000 clones, 75% to 90% of them singletons. This receptor was obtained from a woman aged 45-59 years who had recovered from COVID-19. V gene TRBV3-1 (or the pseudogene TRBV3-2) combines with J gene TRBJ1-5; D is perhaps TRBD1 (5 bases). What was sequenced was peripheral blood. The CDR3 DNA follows: TGTGCCAGCAGCCAAGGTCTGTGGGCAGGGATGGATAGCAATCAGCCCCAGCATTTT. Its protein product is CASSQGLWAGMDSNQPQHF.